This T cell receptor (beta chain) was identified in a study of T cell responses to AZD1222 COVID-19 vaccine. Study context: Doses given second, at about 4 or about 12 weeks, were pooled. Study-wide findings and caveats: Spike regions recognized by vaccine-associated CD4 TCRs spanned the protein, led by 160-218 and 743-854. Baseline antibody screening turned up just six seropositive AZD1222 recipients. Unmutated variant regions reportedly attract nearly half of all spike-specific TCRs.

Points on this clone: What it recognizes is unknown.

Germline values: CDR1 SGHVS, CDR2 FQNEAQ. This CDR3 is 15 amino acids long. With 5 bases removed from V and 7 bases from J, the gap between germline ends came to 18 bases. Produced via immunoSEQ multiplex PCR; TCRdb's table is partial and in-frame only. The sample holds about 68,000 clones, around nine tenths seen once. Sequencing was performed on peripheral blood, taken on day 0 of AZD1222 vaccination. The chain uses TRBV7-8 and TRBJ1-5, with a possible D match to TRBD1 (5 bases). The receptor comes from an adult in good health. CDR3: CASSPTVGAGQPQHF. In DNA, the CDR3 is TGTGCCAGCAGCCCTACCGTCGGGGCAGGCCAGCCCCAGCATTTT.